The 12 T cell receptor beta chains below come from one sample, sequenced in a study of Graves' ophthalmopathy and Graves' hyperthyroidism listed by TCRdb under 2018. The sample was run on an Illumina HiSeq 2000. For repertoire sequencing, the TCR beta CDR3 regions were amplified from RNA transcripts. The first round of RT-PCR was done with HTBI primers and the Qiagen OneStep RT-PCR kit, and was followed by a second round of multiplex PCR, then size selection and purification. In-frame beta chains were kept once TCRdb had trimmed the public reads at Q25 with fastp and called clones with MiXCR. Rows are combined by CDR3 protein, so each entry shows the most common genes and DNA. This sample lists about 370,000 distinct CDR3 sequences; roughly 15% were detected once. The biggest ten clones account for 2.4% of the sample. The sample taken for sequencing was peripheral blood. These receptors were taken from an adult woman with stable Graves' hyperthyroidism.

This clonotype was seen many times. The chain combines TRBV5-1 with TRBJ1-2; 9 bases agree with TRBD1. The CDR3 runs 15 residues. After removal of 0 bases from V and 4 bases from J, the junction contained 4 bases not matched to a gene. CDR1 and CDR2 (germline): SGHRS, YFSETQ. This CDR3 reads CASSLAGTGSYGYTF. The CDR3 nucleotides are TGCGCCAGCAGCTTGGCTGGGACAGGGTCCTATGGCTACACCTTC.

V usage is TRBV6-1 and J usage is TRBJ2-2; D gene unclear. CDR3 length equals 15 residues. V lost 5 bases and J 0 bases, leaving 10 bases between the germline ends. From germline, CDR1 is MNHNS and CDR2 SASEGT. In nucleotides, the CDR3 is TGTGCCAGCAGTCATATGACGGCGAACACCGGGGAGCTGTTTTTT. This encodes CASSHMTANTGELFF.

This clonotype was seen at least ten times. V gene TRBV7-9 combines with J gene TRBJ2-7; D possibly matches TRBD1 or TRBD2 (6 bases each). The CDR3 contains 15 residues. CDR1 and CDR2 (germline): SEHNR, FQNEAQ (reference sequence). V lost 5 bases to trimming and J lost 2 bases, with 16 bases between them. The CDR3 DNA reads as TGTGCCAGCAGCCCACAGGGAGGATTGACCTACGAGCAGTACTTC. Protein: CASSPQGGLTYEQYF.

This clonotype was picked up many times. The chain couples TRBV5-1 to TRBJ2-7, with 8 nucleotides matching TRBD1. CDR3 size: 14 residues. The V segment lost 4 bases and the J segment 3 bases; nucleotides outside the gene matches: 6. The V gene's germline CDR1 is SGHRS and CDR2 YFSETQ. This CDR3 reads CASSRGQEVYEQYF. Here the CDR3 DNA reads TGCGCCAGCAGCCGGGGACAGGAGGTCTACGAGCAGTACTTC. The complete variable domain, with remaining parts taken from reference TRBV5-1 and TRBJ2-7, reads KAGVTQTPRYLIKTRGQQVTLSCSPISGHRSVSWYQQTPGQGLQFLFEYFSETQRNKGNFPGRFSGRQFSNSRSEMNVSTLELGDSALYLCASSRGQEVYEQYFGPGTRLTVT.

This clonotype has a handful of counts. V gene TRBV6-1 combines with J gene TRBJ1-5; 11 nucleotides match TRBD1. With V trimmed by 6 bases and J by 5 bases, 3 bases remained unmatched. The CDR3 length is 14 residues. CDR1 is MNHNS and CDR2 is SASEGT in the germline V gene. The CDR3 loop is CASRGTGGDQPQHF. CDR3 coding DNA: TGTGCCAGCAGAGGGACAGGGGGGGATCAGCCCCAGCATTTT.

As for this clonotype: At one end, the junction sequence differs from germline, possibly due to a read error. This chain connects TRBV7-2 to TRBJ1-2; D is unresolved. The germline gives CDR1 SGHTA, CDR2 FQGNSA. The CDR3 totals 15 residues. CDR3 in DNA: TGTGCCAGCAGCTTAGCGACGGGAGCTCACTATGGTTACACCTTC. It codes for CASSLATGAHYGYTF.

In its sample, this clonotype was seen many times. J is TRBJ1-2 and V is TRBV25-1, with a weak D call TRBD1 (5 bases). The CDR3 sequence is 14 residues long. The V gene's germline CDR1 is MGHDK and CDR2 SYGVNS. V dropped 1 base and J dropped 6 bases, with 12 bases sitting between them. The CDR3 here is CASSEFSGADGYTF. The CDR3 nucleotides are TGTGCCAGCAGTGAATTTAGCGGGGCCGATGGCTACACCTTC.

The gene calls are TRBV19 and TRBJ1-2; D gene ambiguous. CDR1 and CDR2 (germline): LNHDA, SQIVND (reference sequence). The CDR3 is made up of 15 amino acids. V gave up 5 bases and J gave up 8 bases, with 21 bases separating them. The CDR3 region is CASSLIGRGLKGYTF. CDR3 DNA: TGTGCCAGTAGTCTCATCGGGCGGGGTTTGAAAGGCTACACCTTC. Complete variable domain (other parts from reference TRBV19 and TRBJ1-2): DGGITQSPKYLFRKEGQNVTLSCEQNLNHDAMYWYRQDPGQGLRLIYYSQIVNDFQKGDIAEGYSVSREKKESFPLTVTSAQKNPTAFYLCASSLIGRGLKGYTFGSGTRLTVV.

This clonotype was detected ten times or more. The J gene is TRBJ1-1, the V gene TRBV19, with a weak D call TRBD1 (6 bases). The CDR3 spans 16 residues. Per germline, CDR1 LNHDA and CDR2 SQIVND (reference sequence). V was clipped by 1 base and J by 2 bases, with 14 bases between them. The CDR3 loop reads CASSIVAGTLNTEAFF. The CDR3 nucleotides are TGTGCCAGTAGTATAGTTGCCGGGACACTCAACACTGAAGCTTTCTTT.

This clonotype was seen repeatedly, ten times or more. This chain joins TRBV20-1 and TRBJ2-7; possible D gene TRBD1, 5 bases. CDR3 size: 13 residues. Germline V gene data show CDR1 as DFQATT and CDR2 as SNEGSKA (reference sequence). The CDR3: CSYQTEFSYEQYF. CDR3 nucleotides: TGCAGCTACCAGACAGAATTTTCCTACGAGCAGTACTTC.

This rearrangement joins TRBV6-5 to TRBJ2-7, with D maybe TRBD1 (6 bases). Germline V gene data show CDR1 as MNHEY and CDR2 as SVGAGI. Trimming stripped 0 bases from V and 2 bases from J, with 11 bases between. The CDR3 has 15 residues. The CDR3 sequence: CASSYSWDIAYEQYF. The CDR3 DNA reads TGTGCCAGCAGTTACTCGTGGGACATTGCCTACGAGCAGTACTTC.

This clonotype was picked up many times. The V gene is TRBV29-1, the J gene TRBJ2-7; the D is unclear. Trimming shortened V by 4 bases and J by 0 bases, and 10 bases separated the two germline ends. The CDR3 is made up of 13 amino acids. Germline CDR1 and CDR2: SQVTM and ANQGSEA. CDR3 sequence (DNA): TGCAGCGTTGTGGTTGTTAGCTCCTACGAGCAGTACTTC. It specifies CSVVVVSSYEQYF.